The TCR beta chain described here comes from a study of response to subunit inactivated influenza vaccine. CDR3 length: 21 residues. V gave up 5 bases and J gave up 0 bases; unmatched junction bases: 20. The V gene's germline CDR1 is MDHEN and CDR2 SYDVKM. General study results and limits: After each seasonal influenza vaccination, few new T cells are recruited, the authors suggested.

One entry per CDR3 protein, called by TCRdb with MiXCR from the RT-PCR reads. The table records hundreds of thousands of distinct CDR3 sequences, 11% to 15% of them present only once. Of note for this clonotype: Its matching antigen is unknown.

The chain uses TRBV28 and TRBJ2-1; 9 bases align to TRBD2. This receptor was identified in a man over 45 who received an inactivated influenza vaccine. Sample: PBMCs from blood, taken 14 to 15 days before vaccination. CDR3 protein: CASSPDRPRAGGEHSYNEQFF. The CDR3 nucleotides are TGTGCCAGCAGTCCTGACCGACCGCGAGCGGGAGGTGAACACTCCTACAATGAGCAGTTCTTC. The full variable domain, in which reference TRBV28 and TRBJ2-1 provide the parts outside the CDR3, is DVKVTQSSRYLVKRTGEKVFLECVQDMDHENMFWYRQDPGLGLRLIYFSYDVKMKEKGDIPEGYSVSREKKERFSLILESASTNQTSMYLCASSPDRPRAGGEHSYNEQFFGPGTRLTVL.